Following are 4 T cell receptor beta chains from one sample sequenced in a study of beta chain features in type 1 diabetes (dated by TCRdb to between 2018 and 2020). The library relied on the immunoSEQ multiplex PCR assay. The entire amount of isolated RNA was reverse transcribed using the High Capacity cDNA Reverse Transcription Kit, so the sequenced TCRB transcripts were expressed ones. Entries here come from immuneACCESS through TCRdb and include only in-frame sequences with V and J called. Some clones fail to appear in such tables; in the studies checked, an unresolved V gene covers under half of the shortfall, and the cause of the remainder is unknown. The sample contains about 13,000 clones, over 40% of them found a single time. The ten most abundant clones make up around 0.97% of the sample. What was sequenced was stem cell memory CD4+ T cells from blood. The cell subset or site label of this sample denotes: stem cell-like memory CD4+ T cells. The receptors come from a man between 18 and 35 years old in good health.

The rearrangement uses TRBV6-1 and TRBJ1-2, with a tentative D call TRBD1 (5 bases). CDR1 and CDR2 from the germline V gene are MNHNS and SASEGT. Trimming pared 6 bases from V and 8 bases from J, leaving 7 bases between. CDR3 length: 10 amino acids. The CDR3 sequence: CASREGGYTF. CDR3 sequence (DNA): TGTGCCAGCAGGGAGGGGGGCTACACCTTC.

V gene TRBV5-4 combines with J gene TRBJ2-1; D may be TRBD1 (5 bases). CDR3 size: 12 residues. Per the germline V gene, CDR1 is SGHNT and CDR2 is YYREEE (reference sequence). V lost 5 bases to trimming and J lost 7 bases, with 10 bases between them. This CDR3 is CASSLQVNEQFF. In nucleotides, the CDR3 is TGTGCCAGCAGTCTACAGGTGAATGAGCAGTTCTTC.

This chain uses TRBV7-2 with TRBJ2-2, with a tentative D call TRBD1 (6 bases). Deletions cut 4 bases from V and 6 bases from J, with 9 bases between. Germline V gene data show CDR1 as SGHTA and CDR2 as FQGNSA. This CDR3 is 13 amino acids long. CDR3 nucleotide sequence: TGTGCCAGCAGCTCTCAGGGGTCCGGGGAGCTGTTTTTT. This sequence encodes CASSSQGSGELFF. The full variable domain, completed using reference TRBV7-2 and TRBJ2-2, is GAGVSQSPSNKVTEKGKDVELRCDPISGHTALYWYRQSLGQGLEFLIYFQGNSAPDKSGLPSDRFSAERTGGSVSTLTIQRTQQEDSAVYLCASSSQGSGELFFGEGSRLTVL.

The V and J genes are TRBV7-9 and TRBJ2-3; 8 bases align to TRBD1. In germline, CDR1 is SEHNR, CDR2 FQNEAQ (reference sequence). After removal of 5 bases from V and 0 bases from J, the junction contained 7 bases not matched to a gene. This CDR3 spans 16 amino acids. CDR3 DNA sequence: TGTGCCAGCAGCCCTCTATGGACAGGGAGCACAGATACGCAGTATTTT. Residues: CASSPLWTGSTDTQYF.